This TCR beta chain was identified in a study of T cells after yellow fever vaccination. Across the study: Any fraction with a low cell number was prepared using SMART-Seq v4 Ultra Low Input. Points from the study as a whole: At 95% to 97% for CD4 and approximately 89% for CD8, most primary-vaccination clones showed up again after the booster.

The 5'RACE template-switching step produced TCR cDNA and added a universal primer site and UMIs. TCRdb redid the calling of the 5' RACE reads with MiXCR, one entry per CDR3 protein. The data contain approximately 550,000 distinct CDR3 sequences, 15% to 20% of them singletons. About this clonotype itself: Antigen: not known.

CDR3 length equals 14 residues. Germline CDR1 is SGHVS and CDR2 is FNYEAQ. The V end lost 0 bases, the J end lost 7 bases, and 10 bases lay between the germline ends. The sequencing used PBMCs, collected 15 days after the yellow fever booster vaccination. The receptor's source is a man aged 30 to 39 who received the YFV17D yellow fever vaccine. This chain joins TRBV7-6 and TRBJ2-1; D is possibly TRBD2 (6 bases). The CDR3 is CASSLATGVNEQFF. As DNA, the CDR3 is TGTGCCAGCAGCTTAGCTACGGGGGTTAATGAGCAGTTCTTC.